This entry lists 2 T cell receptor beta chains sequenced from one sample in a study of blood T cell repertoires in COVID-19. The data were produced by immunoSEQ multiplex PCR, yet TCRdb's version contains in-frame clones alone and is incomplete. The sample shows approximately 82,000 clones, about 86% of them seen only once. The sequenced sample consisted of peripheral blood. The receptor set was obtained from a woman aged 55 to 70 with acute or convalescent COVID-19.

The rearrangement uses TRBV19 and TRBJ2-1; TRBD2 matches 10 bases. The V segment lost 4 bases and the J segment 6 bases; nucleotides outside the gene matches: 18. CDR3 length equals 19 residues. From germline, CDR1 is LNHDA and CDR2 SQIVND (reference sequence). CDR3 amino acids: CASSSRGSGGARRPNEQFF. In DNA, the CDR3 is TGTGCCAGTAGTAGTCGGGGGAGCGGGGGGGCTAGGCGGCCCAATGAGCAGTTCTTC.

The chain recombines TRBV6-5 with TRBJ2-2, with 8 bases matching TRBD2. V shed 0 bases, J shed 5 bases, and the junction held 2 bases outside the gene matches. Germline assignment: CDR1 MNHEY and CDR2 SVGAGI. This CDR3 comprises 15 residues. The CDR3 DNA is TGTGCCAGCAGTTACTCCGCGGGAGGAACCGGGGAGCTGTTTTTT. As protein: CASSYSAGGTGELFF.